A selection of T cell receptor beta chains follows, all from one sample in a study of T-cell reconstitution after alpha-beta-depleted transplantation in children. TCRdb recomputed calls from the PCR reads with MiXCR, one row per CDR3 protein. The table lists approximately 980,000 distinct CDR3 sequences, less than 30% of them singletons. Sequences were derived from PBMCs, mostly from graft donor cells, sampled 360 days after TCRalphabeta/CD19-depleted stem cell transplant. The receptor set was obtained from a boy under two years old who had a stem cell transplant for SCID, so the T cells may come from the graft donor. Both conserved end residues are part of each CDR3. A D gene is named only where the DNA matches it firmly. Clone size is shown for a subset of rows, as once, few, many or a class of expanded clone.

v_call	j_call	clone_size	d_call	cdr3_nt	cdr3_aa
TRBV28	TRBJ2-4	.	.	TGTGCCAGCAGGGGAGGGGGCGGCCTCATTCAGTACTTC	CASRGGGGLIQYF
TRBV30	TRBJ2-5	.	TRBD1	TGTGCCTGGGCAGAGGGGGCAAGGGAGACCCAGTACTTC	CAWAEGARETQYF
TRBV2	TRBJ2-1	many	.	TGTGCCAGCTGGGAATACAATGAGCAGTTCTTC	CASWEYNEQFF
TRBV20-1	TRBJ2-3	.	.	TGCAGTGCTCCTAAGTCAGGGCTAACCACAGATACGCAGTATTTT	CSAPKSGLTTDTQYF
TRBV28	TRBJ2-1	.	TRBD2	TGTGCCAGCAGAGCGGGGGATCACGACAATGAGCAGTTCTTC	CASRAGDHDNEQFF
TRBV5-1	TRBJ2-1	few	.	TGCGCCAGCAGCTTGGGGCTAGCGACCCCCAATGAGCAGTTCTTC	CASSLGLATPNEQFF
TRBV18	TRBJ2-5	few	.	TGTGCCAGCTCACCATCCGCGGAGACCCAGTACTTC	CASSPSAETQYF
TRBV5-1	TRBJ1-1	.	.	TGCGCCAGCAGCTCAAGCCGGGGTATCGGGGACACTGAAGCTTTCTTT	CASSSSRGIGDTEAFF
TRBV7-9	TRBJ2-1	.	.	TGTGCCAGCAGCTTAGTAACCTCCGTTACCTACAATGAGCAGTTCTTC	CASSLVTSVTYNEQFF
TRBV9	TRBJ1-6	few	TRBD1	TGTGCCAGCAGCTATGAACCCATGACAGGGGGTGTAGTTAATTCACCCCTCCACTTT	CASSYEPMTGGVVNSPLHF
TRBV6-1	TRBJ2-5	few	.	TGTGCCAGCGGTACGGGGCCTCAAGAGACCCAGTACTTC	CASGTGPQETQYF
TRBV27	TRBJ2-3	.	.	TGTGCCAGCAGTTTTGGTAGCGGCACAGATACGCAGTATTTT	CASSFGSGTDTQYF
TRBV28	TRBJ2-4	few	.	TGTGCCAGCAGTCCCCTGAGAGGGAAGGGGGCCAAAAACATTCAGTACTTC	CASSPLRGKGAKNIQYF
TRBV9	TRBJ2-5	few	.	TGTGCCAGCAGCGCGGACTCACCGGAGACCCAGTACTTC	CASSADSPETQYF
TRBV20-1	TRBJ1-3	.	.	TGCAGTGCTTCCGTGCTTACTGGAAACACCATATATTTT	CSASVLTGNTIYF
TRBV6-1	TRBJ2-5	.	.	TGTGCCAGCAGTGAGACCCAGTACTTC	CASSETQYF
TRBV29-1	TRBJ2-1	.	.	TGCAGCGTTGTCCTCGGAGCGTCGTTGAATGAGCAGTTCTTC	CSVVLGASLNEQFF
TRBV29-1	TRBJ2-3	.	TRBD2	TGCAGCAACGGGGGGGCAAACACAGATACGCAGTATTTT	CSNGGANTDTQYF
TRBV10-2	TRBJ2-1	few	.	TGCGCCAGCAGTAAGGGGGTCTCCTACAATGAGCAGTTCTTC	CASSKGVSYNEQFF
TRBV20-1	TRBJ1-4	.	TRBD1	TGCAGTGCTAGAGCCTTGGACAGGAGTGAAAAACTGTTTTTT	CSARALDRSEKLFF
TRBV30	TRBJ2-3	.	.	TGTGCCTGGAGCTTGGGGGGTAGCGCAGATACGCAGTATTTT	CAWSLGGSADTQYF
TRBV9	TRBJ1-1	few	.	TGTGCCAGCAGCCCGGGGGACGCTCTGGCTTTCTTT	CASSPGDALAFF
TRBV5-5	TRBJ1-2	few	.	TGTGCCAGCAGCTTGGTGCAGGTCTATGGCTACACCTTC	CASSLVQVYGYTF
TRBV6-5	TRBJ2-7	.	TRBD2	TGTGCCAGCAGGAGAGCGGGGGCGGAGCAGTACTTC	CASRRAGAEQYF
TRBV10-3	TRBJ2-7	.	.	TGTGCCATCACTTCCTACATTTTGGGGGAGCAGTACTTC	CAITSYILGEQYF
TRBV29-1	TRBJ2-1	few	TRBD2	TGCAGCGTGGGGGGGTTGCATGAGCAGTTCTTC	CSVGGLHEQFF
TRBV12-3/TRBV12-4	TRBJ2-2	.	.	TGTGCCAGCAGTTTGGGTCGGGACAACGACGAGCTGTTTTTT	CASSLGRDNDELFF
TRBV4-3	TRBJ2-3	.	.	TGCGCCAGCAGCCAAGAGGGAAGCGGCCTAGGGGATACGCAGTATTTT	CASSQEGSGLGDTQYF
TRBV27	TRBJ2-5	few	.	TGTGCCAGCAGTTTAGGGGCAGGGACCCAGTACTTC	CASSLGAGTQYF
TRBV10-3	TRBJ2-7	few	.	TGTGCCATCAGTGAGCAGCGCTTAGGAAACTACGAGCAGTACTTC	CAISEQRLGNYEQYF
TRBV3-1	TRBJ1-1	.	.	TGTGCCAGCAGCCAAGTCAGCCGAAACACTGAAGCTTTCTTT	CASSQVSRNTEAFF
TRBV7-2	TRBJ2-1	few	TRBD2	TGTGCCAGCAGCTCGCCAAGACTAGCGCAACGATACAATGAGCAGTTCTTC	CASSSPRLAQRYNEQFF
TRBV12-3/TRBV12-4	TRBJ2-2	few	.	TGTGCCAGCAGTTCGGGCGGGGGCGGCGGGGAGCTGTTTTTT	CASSSGGGGGELFF
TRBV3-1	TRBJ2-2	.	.	TGTGCCAGCAGCCAAGCTTATATTTGGGGACAAGGCCCAAACACCGGGGAGCTGTTTTTT	CASSQAYIWGQGPNTGELFF
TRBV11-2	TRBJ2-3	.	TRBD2	TGTGCCAGCAGCCCGCGACTAGCGGGGGACACAGATACGCAGTATTTT	CASSPRLAGDTDTQYF
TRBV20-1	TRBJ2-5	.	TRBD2	TGCAGTGCTACTAAAGCGGGGGGCGGGGAGACCCAGTACTTC	CSATKAGGGETQYF
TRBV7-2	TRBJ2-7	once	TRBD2	TGTGCCAGCAGCCCCGGGACTACTATCTCCTACGAGCAGTACTTC	CASSPGTTISYEQYF
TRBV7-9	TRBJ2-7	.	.	TGTGCCAGCAGCTTGGACGTCGCGGCGGAGCAGTACTTC	CASSLDVAAEQYF
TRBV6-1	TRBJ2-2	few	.	TGTGCCAGCTGGGGAGGGGGGAGGACCGGGGAGCTGTTTTTT	CASWGGGRTGELFF
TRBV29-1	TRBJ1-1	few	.	TGCAGCGTTGCAAGGGACACTGAAGCTTTCTTT	CSVARDTEAFF
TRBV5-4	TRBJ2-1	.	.	TGTGCCAGCAGCTTCTACCTCCGGGACAATGAGCAGTTCTTC	CASSFYLRDNEQFF
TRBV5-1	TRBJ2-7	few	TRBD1	TGCGCCAGCAGCCCCGAGAGTGGACAGGGTCCTATCGAGCAGTACTTC	CASSPESGQGPIEQYF
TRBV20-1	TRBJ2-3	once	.	TGCAGTGCTAGGATTCAGATAGGTACGCAGTATTTT	CSARIQIGTQYF
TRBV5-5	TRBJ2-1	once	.	TGTGCCAGCAGCTTGGCCAGGGACCTTCTCAATGAGCAGTTCTTC	CASSLARDLLNEQFF